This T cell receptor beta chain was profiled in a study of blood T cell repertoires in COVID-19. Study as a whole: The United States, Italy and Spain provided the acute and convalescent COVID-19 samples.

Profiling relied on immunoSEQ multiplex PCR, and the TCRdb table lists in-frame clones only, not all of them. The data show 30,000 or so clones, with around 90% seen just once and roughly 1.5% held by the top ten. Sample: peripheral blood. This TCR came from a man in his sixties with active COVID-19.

The CDR3 reads CASSEVTTNEKLFF. In DNA form, the CDR3 reads TGTGCCAGCTCGGAGGTAACAACTAATGAAAAACTGTTTTTT. The V call is TRBV18, the J call TRBJ1-4; D unresolved. The germline V gene has CDR1 KGHSH and CDR2 LQKENI. The CDR3 is 14 residues long. V was clipped by 6 bases and J by 0 bases, with 8 bases between them.